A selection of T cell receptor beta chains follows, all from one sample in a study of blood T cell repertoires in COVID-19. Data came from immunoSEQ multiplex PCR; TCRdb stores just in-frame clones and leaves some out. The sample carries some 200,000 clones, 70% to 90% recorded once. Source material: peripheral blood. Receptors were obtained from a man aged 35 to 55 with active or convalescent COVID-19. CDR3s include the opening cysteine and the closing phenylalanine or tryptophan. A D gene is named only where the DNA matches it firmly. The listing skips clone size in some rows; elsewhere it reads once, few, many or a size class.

CASSEVGSAGSYTF	TGTGCCAGCAGTGAAGTGGGGAGTGCTGGGAGCTACACCTTC	-	TRBV6-1	TRBJ1-2	-
CATSPGTSGRVTDTQYF	TGTGCCACCTCACCCGGGACTAGCGGGAGGGTTACAGATACGCAGTATTTT	TRBD2	TRBV5-4	TRBJ2-3	once
CASSYSEETQYF	TGTGCCAGCAGTTACTCAGAGGAGACCCAGTACTTC	-	TRBV6-2/TRBV6-3	TRBJ2-5	-
CASSLGGGETQYF	TGCGCCAGCAGCTTGGGGGGCGGAGAGACCCAGTACTTC	-	TRBV5-1	TRBJ2-5	-
CASGRSNQPQHF	TGTGCCAGCGGTCGGAGCAATCAGCCCCAGCATTTT	-	TRBV19	TRBJ1-5	-
CASSLLAGGETQYF	TGTGCCAGCAGTTTACTAGCGGGCGGGGAGACCCAGTACTTC	TRBD2	TRBV6-2/TRBV6-3	TRBJ2-5	-
CASSLSRGDTEAFF	TGTGCCAGCAGTTTGAGCAGGGGGGACACTGAAGCTTTCTTT	TRBD1	TRBV27	TRBJ1-1	-
CASNTGGQGGSPLHF	TGTGCCAGCAACACCGGGGGACAGGGGGGGTCACCCCTCCACTTT	TRBD1	TRBV11-3	TRBJ1-6	many
CASSPSTPNTEAFF	TGTGCCAGCAGCCCCTCGACACCGAACACTGAAGCTTTCTTT	-	TRBV11-3	TRBJ1-1	-
CASSLETGVGNEQFF	TGCGCCAGCAGCTTGGAGACAGGGGTGGGCAATGAGCAGTTCTTC	TRBD1	TRBV5-1	TRBJ2-1	-
CASRDSSYAQYF	TGTGCCAGCCGGGACAGCTCCTACGCGCAGTACTTC	TRBD1	TRBV2	TRBJ2-7	-
CASSYQNTEAFF	TGTGCCAGCAGCTACCAGAACACTGAAGCTTTCTTT	-	TRBV28	TRBJ1-1	-
CASKESRREKLFF	TGTGCCAGTAAAGAAAGCCGGAGGGAAAAACTGTTTTTT	-	TRBV19	TRBJ1-4	-
CASSRGPGVTEVEAFF	TGTGCCAGCAGCAGGGGTCCGGGGGTGACAGAAGTTGAAGCTTTCTTT	-	TRBV5-5	TRBJ1-1	-
CASSRGQGVVTDTQYF	TGTGCCAGCAGCCGCGGACAGGGGGTAGTGACAGATACGCAGTATTTT	TRBD1	TRBV7-6	TRBJ2-3	-
CASSLPPGAGVTDTQYF	TGCGCCAGCAGCTTGCCCCCGGGAGCGGGAGTCACAGATACGCAGTATTTT	TRBD2	TRBV5-1	TRBJ2-3	-
CAIGNQQGEAQHF	TGTGCCATCGGGAACCAACAGGGGGAGGCCCAGCATTTT	TRBD1	TRBV10-3	TRBJ1-5	-
CASSERGGSLNSPLHF	TGTGCCAGCAGTGAACGAGGGGGTAGTTTAAATTCACCCCTCCACTTT	-	TRBV6-1	TRBJ1-6	-
CASGLGTGNRGQPQHF	TGTGCCAGTGGGCTCGGGACAGGGAACCGGGGTCAGCCCCAGCATTTT	TRBD1	TRBV19	TRBJ1-5	-
CASSSSRDRGLGYTF	TGTGCCAGCAGTTCATCCCGGGACAGGGGGCTTGGCTACACCTTC	TRBD1	TRBV27	TRBJ1-2	once
CASSLGWQSLNTEAFF	TGTGCCAGCAGCTTAGGGTGGCAGTCGCTGAACACTGAAGCTTTCTTT	-	TRBV11-1	TRBJ1-1	-
CASSYQGWVDTQYF	TGTGCCAGCAGTTATCAGGGATGGGTAGATACGCAGTATTTT	-	TRBV28	TRBJ2-3	few
CASGLRSGAYEQYF	TGTGCTAGTGGTTTGCGCTCAGGGGCCTACGAGCAGTACTTC	-	TRBV12-5	TRBJ2-7	-
CASSRPGTSGGEQYF	TGTGCCAGCAGTCGACCCGGGACTAGCGGCGGCGAGCAGTACTTC	TRBD2	TRBV28	TRBJ2-7	-
CALRGPTYEQYF	TGTGCCCTCAGAGGTCCAACCTACGAGCAGTACTTC	-	TRBV28	TRBJ2-7	-
CASSPILRARGYTF	TGTGCCAGCAGTCCCATCCTCAGGGCTCGTGGCTACACCTTC	-	TRBV7-2	TRBJ1-2	-
CASSTGQGSYEQYF	TGTGCCAGTAGTACGGGACAGGGGAGCTACGAGCAGTACTTC	TRBD1	TRBV19	TRBJ2-7	once
CASSASSEAFF	TGTGCCAGCAGTGCGTCTTCTGAAGCTTTCTTT	-	TRBV12-3/TRBV12-4	TRBJ1-1	few
CASSLVAGGYGEQFF	TGTGCCAGCAGCCTCGTAGCGGGGGGGTACGGTGAGCAGTTCTTC	TRBD2	TRBV14	TRBJ2-1	-
CASRSTNTGELFF	TGTGCCAGCAGGTCCACGAACACCGGGGAGCTGTTTTTT	-	TRBV2	TRBJ2-2	-
CASSQDRGLNTEAFF	TGCGCCAGCAGCCAAGACAGGGGATTGAACACTGAAGCTTTCTTT	-	TRBV4-3	TRBJ1-1	-
CASSRSGTSGRDTQYF	TGTGCCAGCAGCCGGTCGGGGACTAGCGGGAGGGATACGCAGTATTTT	TRBD2	TRBV3-1/TRBV3-2	TRBJ2-3	-
CASKGAGGHTDTQYF	TGTGCCAGCAAAGGAGCGGGGGGCCACACAGATACGCAGTATTTT	TRBD2	TRBV14	TRBJ2-3	-
CASSPDSNIQYF	TGTGCCAGCAGCCCTGACAGTAACATTCAGTACTTC	-	TRBV7-9	TRBJ2-4	-
CASSSRDTNAEAFF	TGTGCCAGCAGCTCCCGGGACACAAACGCTGAAGCTTTCTTT	-	TRBV5-4	TRBJ1-1	-
CASSLARGSYEQYF	TGTGCCAGCAGCTTAGCCCGGGGGTCCTACGAGCAGTACTTC	-	TRBV13	TRBJ2-7	-
CAISEFRQAYNSPLHF	TGTGCCATCAGTGAATTCCGACAGGCTTATAATTCACCCCTCCACTTT	-	TRBV10-3	TRBJ1-6	-
CASSYSMNRLFSYEQYF	TGTGCCAGCAGTTACTCGATGAACAGGCTATTCTCCTACGAGCAGTACTTC	-	TRBV6-2/TRBV6-3	TRBJ2-7	-
CATSDRQVLQPQHF	TGTGCCACCAGTGATCGACAGGTTCTCCAGCCCCAGCATTTT	-	TRBV24-1	TRBJ1-5	-
CASSPTLGEYNSPLHF	TGTGCCAGCAGCCCAACCCTGGGAGAGTATAATTCACCCCTCCACTTT	-	TRBV7-9	TRBJ1-6	-
CASSSDSYGYTF	TGTGCCAGCAGCTCCGACAGCTATGGCTACACCTTC	-	TRBV11-3	TRBJ1-2	once
CASSLGGQGETQYF	TGTGCCAGCAGCTTAGGCGGACAGGGAGAGACCCAGTACTTC	TRBD1	TRBV7-9	TRBJ2-5	few